This TCR beta chain was recovered during a study of T cell clonality in common variable immunodeficiency. Findings of the study overall: CVID patient heterogeneity limited repertoire-clinical complication correlations.

Here immunoSEQ multiplex PCR was the method, and the copy in TCRdb shows in-frame clones only, minus some. The sample presents about 64,000 clones, none singletons. Donors gave about 5 to 8 ml heparinized peripheral whole blood. This clone has ten or more counts. Its antigen remains unknown. This TCR was recovered from a person aged 18 to 69 in good health. Sequenced: peripheral blood mononuclear cells.

CDR3: CASSLRDRPYEQYF. The covered CDR3 bases are TGTGCCAGCAGTTTGAGGGACAGGCCTTACGAG. V usage is TRBV5-4 and J usage is TRBJ2-7, with 8 bases fitting TRBD1. The read ends 3 residues before the CDR3 terminus; that terminus is restored from the germline J gene. From germline, CDR1 is SGHNT and CDR2 YYREEE (reference sequence). The CDR3 sequence is 14 residues long. Trimming removed 5 bases from V and 4 bases from J; junction bases left unmatched: 8. Full variable domain (outside the CDR3, taken from reference TRBV5-4 and TRBJ2-7): ETGVTQSPTHLIKTRGQQVTLRCSSQSGHNTVSWYQQALGQGPQFIFQYYREEENGRGNFPPRFSGLQFPNYSSELNVNALELDDSALYLCASSLRDRPYEQYFGPGTRLTVT.